This T cell receptor (beta chain) is from a study of control samples from healthy donors and cancer patients. V was clipped by 7 bases and J by 0 bases, with 16 bases between them. The CDR3 totals 16 residues. CDR1 is MNHNY, CDR2 SVGAGI, per germline (reference sequence). Generated by immunoSEQ multiplex PCR, the TCRdb table keeps only in-frame clones and is missing some. The data contain over 100,000 clones, just under 95% of them seen just once; the ten biggest clones take up around 5.8%. V and J are TRBV6-6 and TRBJ1-3; D is unclear. Source material: blood. The TCR was taken from a man younger than 30 in good health. The CDR3 DNA is TGTGCCAGCACAGGAGGGTATCGGGACTCTGGAAACACCATATATTTT. Protein: CASTGGYRDSGNTIYF.